Listed below are T cell receptor beta chains from one sample, sequenced in a study of blood T cell repertoires in COVID-19. Profiling relied on immunoSEQ multiplex PCR, and the TCRdb table lists in-frame clones only, not all of them. Of some 140,000 clones in the sample, roughly 79% were seen once. Sequencing was done on a sample of peripheral blood. These receptors were collected from a man older than 75 with acute or convalescent COVID-19. CDR3s include the opening cysteine and the closing phenylalanine or tryptophan. D genes are given only for firm matches. Size values are once, few and many counts, or a class for expanded clones, and some rows have none.

d_call,v_call,clone_size,j_call,cdr3_nt,cdr3_aa
-,TRBV18,-,TRBJ1-1,TGTGCCAGCTCACCACTACCGACTTGGAACACTGAAGCTTTCTTT,CASSPLPTWNTEAFF
-,TRBV20-1,-,TRBJ1-5,TGCAGTGCTAGTCCCGGGACATCGTTTAATCAGCCCCAGCATTTT,CSASPGTSFNQPQHF
TRBD2,TRBV7-2,once,TRBJ2-3,TGTGCCAGCAGCTTAAGAGCGGGGGGTCGCACAGATACGCAGTATTTT,CASSLRAGGRTDTQYF
TRBD1,TRBV18,-,TRBJ1-5,TGTGCCAGCTCAAGGGACAGCCCGTATAGCAATCAGCCCCAGCATTTT,CASSRDSPYSNQPQHF
-,TRBV29-1,-,TRBJ2-1,TGCAGCGTTTATACATGGGGGCAGCAGTTCTTC,CSVYTWGQQFF
TRBD1,TRBV15,-,TRBJ1-1,TGTGCCACCAGCAGAGATGGTGCGACAGGGGAGAACACTGAAGCTTTCTTT,CATSRDGATGENTEAFF
TRBD1,TRBV6-6,-,TRBJ1-1,TGTGCCAGCAGGATACAGGGGATTATTGCTGAAGCTTTCTTT,CASRIQGIIAEAFF
TRBD1,TRBV4-1,once,TRBJ1-5,TGCGCCAGCAGCAAAACCGGGACAGCTAATCAGCCCCAGCATTTT,CASSKTGTANQPQHF
TRBD1,TRBV2,-,TRBJ2-5,TGTGCCAGCAGTGACGAAGGGGGCAGAACCCAGTACTTC,CASSDEGGRTQYF
TRBD1,TRBV7-2,once,TRBJ2-4,TGTGCCAGCAGCTTTACGGGACAGGGGGTGAAAGTAGCCAAAAACATTCAGTACTTC,CASSFTGQGVKVAKNIQYF
-,TRBV6-5,-,TRBJ2-7,TGTGCCAGTAGTCGCTCCACAGGGTACGGTGGCGAGCAGTACTTC,CASSRSTGYGGEQYF
TRBD2,TRBV24-1,-,TRBJ2-2,TGTGCCACCAGTGATTCCACTAGCGGGGGGGCAACTGGGGAGCTGTTTTTT,CATSDSTSGGATGELFF
-,TRBV15,-,TRBJ1-2,TGTGCCACCAGCAGAGATCCAGGGTTCTATGGCTACACCTTC,CATSRDPGFYGYTF
-,TRBV9,-,TRBJ2-1,TGTGCCAGCAGCTCACAGTCTATTCAAAACAATGAGCAGTTCTTC,CASSSQSIQNNEQFF
-,TRBV5-6,few,TRBJ1-1,TGTGCCAGCAGCTTCGGGTTTCAGGCTTTCTTT,CASSFGFQAFF
-,TRBV2,few,TRBJ1-2,TGTGCCAGCAGGTATATGACAGTCTATGGCTACACCTTC,CASRYMTVYGYTF
-,TRBV21-1,-,TRBJ1-5,TGTGCCAGCAGCAAAGCGCCTTTACTATTGGACAGGGCTGGCAATCAGCCCCAGCATTTT,CASSKAPLLLDRAGNQPQHF
-,TRBV5-1,few,TRBJ1-1,TGCGCCAGCAGCTTGGGGCAGGGGGCTTTCTTT,CASSLGQGAFF
-,TRBV27,once,TRBJ1-1,TGTGCCAGCAGTTTTGACAAGAACACTGAAGCTTTCTTT,CASSFDKNTEAFF
TRBD1,TRBV2,-,TRBJ1-5,TGTGCCACCGCAGGGGGACTTAATCAGCCCCAGCATTTT,CATAGGLNQPQHF
-,TRBV5-1,few,TRBJ1-6,TGCGCCAGCAGCGTGGACACGGGGGATTCACCCCTCCACTTT,CASSVDTGDSPLHF
-,TRBV7-9,medium-sized,TRBJ1-4,TGTGCCAGCAGCTCCGACAGTAATGAAAAACTGTTTTTT,CASSSDSNEKLFF
TRBD1,TRBV6-5,-,TRBJ2-1,TGTGCCAGCACCGGACAGGGGGGGACATACAATGAGCAGTTCTTC,CASTGQGGTYNEQFF
-,TRBV12-3/TRBV12-4,once,TRBJ2-7,TGTGCCAGCAGGGGGCAACCTGCGGACGAGCAGTACTTC,CASRGQPADEQYF
-,TRBV7-9,-,TRBJ1-5,TGTGCCAGCAGTCTTAGTGTGTTTCAGCCCCAGCATTTT,CASSLSVFQPQHF
TRBD1,TRBV5-6,-,TRBJ1-5,TGTGCCAGCAGTTCTTTACAGGGGAATCAGCCCCAGCATTTT,CASSSLQGNQPQHF
-,TRBV6-6,-,TRBJ1-2,TGTGCCAGCAGTGTACGTGGGGGCGACTATGGCTACACCTTC,CASSVRGGDYGYTF
TRBD1,TRBV27,-,TRBJ2-7,TGTGCCAGCAGTTTATTTCCGGGACAGGGGTACGAGCAGTACTTC,CASSLFPGQGYEQYF
-,TRBV2,-,TRBJ1-3,TGTGCCAGCAGTGAACAAACAGCTGGAAACACCATATATTTT,CASSEQTAGNTIYF
-,TRBV11-2,-,TRBJ1-2,TGTGCCAGCAGCTTAGCACGGGGGAACTATGGCTACACCTTC,CASSLARGNYGYTF
-,TRBV7-9,medium-sized,TRBJ2-1,TGTGCCAGCAGCCCAACCCTCGGCAATGAGCAGTTCTTC,CASSPTLGNEQFF
-,TRBV6-2/TRBV6-3,-,TRBJ1-5,TGTGCCAGCAGTCAGCTAGGAAACACTAATCAGCCCCAGCATTTT,CASSQLGNTNQPQHF
TRBD1,TRBV7-8,once,TRBJ2-1,TGTGCCAGCAGTCGAGACAGGGGGCTCGACAATGAGCAGTTCTTC,CASSRDRGLDNEQFF
-,TRBV29-1,-,TRBJ2-1,TGCAGCGTTGAAGCAGGCTCCAATGAGCAGTTCTTC,CSVEAGSNEQFF
-,TRBV5-8,-,TRBJ2-5,TGTGCCAGCGTGCGGACAAACCAAGAGACCCAGTACTTC,CASVRTNQETQYF
TRBD1,TRBV11-2,-,TRBJ1-5,TGTGCCAGCAGCTTAAACAGGGGCGGCAATCAGCCCCAGCATTTT,CASSLNRGGNQPQHF
-,TRBV19,-,TRBJ2-3,TGTGCCAGTAGCGAATCGACAGAGACAGATACGCAGTATTTT,CASSESTETDTQYF
-,TRBV10-3,-,TRBJ1-1,TGTGCCATCAGTGAGTCTATACAGACGGGGTTCGCTGAAGCTTTCTTT,CAISESIQTGFAEAFF
TRBD1,TRBV2,-,TRBJ2-7,TGTGCCAGCAGTCATGGGGCGACAGGGCTCATTCAGGACTACGAGCAGTACTTC,CASSHGATGLIQDYEQYF
TRBD1,TRBV7-3,-,TRBJ1-1,TGTGCCAGCAGAAAGGACAGGGAGAACACTGAAGCTTTCTTT,CASRKDRENTEAFF
-,TRBV4-3,few,TRBJ2-7,TGCGCCAGCAGCAGAGGGGGAACAGGGCTTCGAGAGCAGTACTTC,CASSRGGTGLREQYF
-,TRBV6-6,once,TRBJ2-1,TGTGCCAGCAGTTACTTAAATGTACTTTCCTACAATGAGCAGTTCTTC,CASSYLNVLSYNEQFF
TRBD1,TRBV18,-,TRBJ2-5,TGTGCCAGCTCCCGGGGACAGGAAGAGACCCAGTACTTC,CASSRGQEETQYF
-,TRBV5-1,-,TRBJ2-5,TGCGCCAGCAGCTCCAAAGAGACCCAGTACTTC,CASSSKETQYF
TRBD2,TRBV6-2/TRBV6-3,-,TRBJ2-1,TGTGCCAGCAGTTACCGGAGCGGGGGAATTGACAATGAGCAGTTCTTC,CASSYRSGGIDNEQFF